Listed below are T cell receptor beta chains from one sample, sequenced in a study of shared clonotypes between healthy human individuals. Some clones are missing from TCRdb's copy, which holds only in-frame ones; the method was immunoSEQ multiplex PCR. Of 70,000 to 95,000 clones in the sample, 60% to 80% were seen once. Sequencing used memory CD8+ T cells sorted from blood. The receptors originated from a young man in good health. The CDR3 runs from the conserved cysteine through the conserved F or W. D genes are given only for firm matches. Size values are once, few and many counts, or a class for expanded clones, and some rows have none.

v_gene: TRBV4-2
d_gene: NA
abundance: few
j_gene: TRBJ2-6
CDR3aa: CASSQDMGSGANVLTF
CDR3nt: TGTGCCAGCAGCCAAGATATGGGCTCTGGGGCCAACGTCCTGACTTTC

v_gene: TRBV6-4
d_gene: TRBD1
abundance: NA
j_gene: TRBJ2-2
CDR3aa: CASSDSGTGNTGELFF
CDR3nt: TGTGCCAGCAGTGACTCCGGGACAGGGAACACCGGGGAGCTGTTTTTT

v_gene: TRBV6-4
d_gene: NA
abundance: few
j_gene: TRBJ2-1
CDR3aa: CASSDSGGAYNEQFF
CDR3nt: TGTGCCAGCAGTGACTCTGGAGGAGCCTACAATGAGCAGTTCTTC

v_gene: TRBV9
d_gene: TRBD2
abundance: NA
j_gene: TRBJ2-2
CDR3aa: CASSVEDQGLAGEVHRGAVF
CDR3nt: TGTGCCAGCAGCGTAGAGGACCAAGGACTAGCGGGAGAAGTACACCGGGGAGCTGTTTTT

v_gene: TRBV28
d_gene: NA
abundance: NA
j_gene: TRBJ2-7
CDR3aa: CASRGSSYEQYF
CDR3nt: TGTGCCAGTAGGGGCTCCTCCTACGAGCAGTACTTC

v_gene: TRBV7-9
d_gene: NA
abundance: NA
j_gene: TRBJ2-1
CDR3aa: CASSSTRNSYNEQFF
CDR3nt: TGTGCCAGCAGCTCGACTAGAAACTCCTACAATGAGCAGTTCTTC

v_gene: TRBV28
d_gene: NA
abundance: NA
j_gene: TRBJ2-7
CDR3aa: CASSSTASVAYEQYF
CDR3nt: TGTGCCAGCAGTTCAACCGCTAGCGTCGCCTACGAGCAGTACTTC

v_gene: TRBV7-8
d_gene: TRBD2
abundance: NA
j_gene: TRBJ2-3
CDR3aa: CASSLEASGSASTDTQYF
CDR3nt: TGTGCCAGCAGCTTAGAAGCTAGCGGGAGCGCTAGCACAGATACGCAGTATTTT

v_gene: TRBV15
d_gene: NA
abundance: NA
j_gene: TRBJ2-1
CDR3aa: CATSKIGPNYNEQFF
CDR3nt: TGTGCCACCAGCAAAATTGGACCCAATTACAATGAGCAGTTCTTC

v_gene: TRBV6-5
d_gene: NA
abundance: NA
j_gene: TRBJ2-3
CDR3aa: CASSYSGLDTQYF
CDR3nt: TGTGCCAGCAGTTACTCAGGTCTAGATACGCAGTATTTT

v_gene: TRBV10-3
d_gene: TRBD2
abundance: NA
j_gene: TRBJ2-1
CDR3aa: CAISESAIAGGYNEQFF
CDR3nt: TGTGCCATCAGTGAGTCAGCGATAGCGGGAGGGTACAATGAGCAGTTCTTC

v_gene: TRBV19
d_gene: NA
abundance: NA
j_gene: TRBJ1-1
CDR3aa: CASSAVNTEAFF
CDR3nt: TGTGCCAGTAGCGCGGTGAACACTGAAGCTTTCTTT

v_gene: TRBV2
d_gene: NA
abundance: NA
j_gene: TRBJ2-1
CDR3aa: CASSGHSAYEQFF
CDR3nt: TGTGCCAGCAGTGGTCATTCAGCCTATGAGCAGTTCTTC

v_gene: TRBV6-4
d_gene: NA
abundance: few
j_gene: TRBJ2-3
CDR3aa: CASSATYRTDTQYF
CDR3nt: TGTGCCAGCAGTGCCACTTACCGAACAGATACGCAGTATTTT

v_gene: TRBV4-1
d_gene: TRBD1
abundance: NA
j_gene: TRBJ2-1
CDR3aa: CASSQENKGADEQFF
CDR3nt: TGCGCCAGCAGCCAAGAAAATAAGGGGGCGGATGAGCAGTTCTTC

v_gene: TRBV7-9
d_gene: NA
abundance: once
j_gene: TRBJ2-5
CDR3aa: CASSSRPETQYF
CDR3nt: TGTGCCAGCAGCTCTCGCCCCGAGACCCAGTACTTC

v_gene: TRBV5-1
d_gene: NA
abundance: NA
j_gene: TRBJ2-1
CDR3aa: CASSLSSPGLHEQFF
CDR3nt: TGCGCCAGCAGCTTGTCCAGTCCAGGCTTGCATGAGCAGTTCTTC

v_gene: TRBV6-5
d_gene: NA
abundance: NA
j_gene: TRBJ2-2
CDR3aa: CASSYQAANTGELFF
CDR3nt: TGTGCCAGCAGTTACCAGGCTGCGAACACCGGGGAGCTGTTTTTT

v_gene: TRBV4-2
d_gene: NA
abundance: NA
j_gene: TRBJ2-7
CDR3aa: CASSSAEGEGWVYEQYF
CDR3nt: TGTGCCAGCAGCTCCGCCGAGGGAGAGGGCTGGGTCTACGAGCAGTACTTC

v_gene: TRBV16
d_gene: NA
abundance: NA
j_gene: TRBJ2-2
CDR3aa: CASSQSITGELFF
CDR3nt: TGTGCCAGCAGCCAATCGATCACCGGGGAGCTGTTTTTT

v_gene: TRBV27
d_gene: NA
abundance: NA
j_gene: TRBJ2-2
CDR3aa: CASSSQGTGELFF
CDR3nt: TGTGCCAGCAGTTCTCAGGGCACCGGGGAGCTGTTTTTT

v_gene: TRBV7-9
d_gene: NA
abundance: NA
j_gene: TRBJ2-3
CDR3aa: CASSLGTDTQYF
CDR3nt: TGTGCCAGCAGCTTAGGCACAGATACGCAGTATTTT

v_gene: TRBV7-9
d_gene: NA
abundance: NA
j_gene: TRBJ2-5
CDR3aa: CASSFPSQEGGETQYF
CDR3nt: TGTGCCAGCAGCTTCCCGTCCCAGGAGGGTGGGGAGACCCAGTACTTC

v_gene: TRBV2
d_gene: NA
abundance: NA
j_gene: TRBJ2-1
CDR3aa: CASRMDSGYNEQFF
CDR3nt: TGTGCCAGCAGGATGGATAGCGGCTACAATGAGCAGTTCTTC

v_gene: TRBV13
d_gene: NA
abundance: NA
j_gene: TRBJ2-3
CDR3aa: CASSPYLNTQYF
CDR3nt: TGTGCCAGCAGCCCCTACTTGAATACGCAGTATTTT

v_gene: TRBV7-2
d_gene: NA
abundance: NA
j_gene: TRBJ2-7
CDR3aa: CASSLVLSSYEQYF
CDR3nt: TGTGCCAGCAGCTTAGTACTGAGCTCCTACGAGCAGTACTTC

v_gene: TRBV27
d_gene: NA
abundance: NA
j_gene: TRBJ2-7
CDR3aa: CASSPWGLSNYEQYF
CDR3nt: TGTGCCAGCAGTCCGTGGGGACTTTCCAACTACGAGCAGTACTTC

v_gene: TRBV19
d_gene: NA
abundance: few
j_gene: TRBJ1-5
CDR3aa: CASRWGQAGSNQPQHF
CDR3nt: TGTGCCAGTAGATGGGGGCAGGCGGGAAGCAATCAGCCCCAGCATTTT

v_gene: TRBV5-6
d_gene: NA
abundance: NA
j_gene: TRBJ1-2
CDR3aa: CASSLARWTYGYTF
CDR3nt: TGTGCCAGCAGCTTGGCCAGGTGGACCTATGGCTACACCTTC

v_gene: TRBV5-4
d_gene: NA
abundance: NA
j_gene: TRBJ2-2
CDR3aa: CASSLRSGNTGELFF
CDR3nt: TGTGCCAGCAGCTTGAGATCCGGGAACACCGGGGAGCTGTTTTTT

v_gene: TRBV2
d_gene: NA
abundance: few
j_gene: TRBJ2-2
CDR3aa: CASLPGNTGELFF
CDR3nt: TGTGCCAGCCTTCCGGGGAACACCGGGGAGCTGTTTTTT

v_gene: TRBV27
d_gene: NA
abundance: many
j_gene: TRBJ2-1
CDR3aa: CASSPGTPRDEQFF
CDR3nt: TGTGCCAGCAGCCCCGGGACCCCGAGGGATGAGCAGTTCTTC

v_gene: TRBV9
d_gene: NA
abundance: NA
j_gene: TRBJ2-3
CDR3aa: CASTRGGGRTDTQYF
CDR3nt: TGTGCCAGCACCCGGGGAGGGGGGCGGACAGATACGCAGTATTTT

v_gene: TRBV19
d_gene: NA
abundance: NA
j_gene: TRBJ2-3
CDR3aa: CASSIVKNRTEDPDTQYF
CDR3nt: TGTGCCAGTAGTATAGTTAAGAACCGGACAGAGGACCCAGATACGCAGTATTTT

v_gene: TRBV29-1
d_gene: NA
abundance: NA
j_gene: TRBJ2-5
CDR3aa: CSVTTTIQETQYF
CDR3nt: TGCAGCGTTACGACAACGATCCAAGAGACCCAGTACTTC

v_gene: TRBV10-2
d_gene: TRBD2
abundance: many
j_gene: TRBJ2-7
CDR3aa: CATTTTSDSYEQYF
CDR3nt: TGCGCCACCACCACGACTAGCGACTCCTACGAGCAGTACTTC

v_gene: TRBV25-1
d_gene: NA
abundance: NA
j_gene: TRBJ2-3
CDR3aa: CASSELGGDTQYF
CDR3nt: TGTGCCAGCAGTGAGCTAGGGGGAGATACGCAGTATTTT

v_gene: TRBV2
d_gene: TRBD2
abundance: NA
j_gene: TRBJ2-3
CDR3aa: CASSDLAGVGRGTDTQYF
CDR3nt: TGTGCCAGCAGTGACTTAGCGGGAGTAGGAAGGGGCACAGATACGCAGTATTTT

v_gene: TRBV13
d_gene: NA
abundance: once
j_gene: TRBJ1-1
CDR3aa: CASSLFLGNTEAFF
CDR3nt: TGTGCCAGCAGCTTATTCCTGGGGAACACTGAAGCTTTCTTT

v_gene: TRBV30
d_gene: NA
abundance: NA
j_gene: TRBJ2-1
CDR3aa: CAWNPSGLRNEQFF
CDR3nt: TGTGCCTGGAACCCCTCGGGGTTACGGAATGAGCAGTTCTTC

v_gene: TRBV27
d_gene: TRBD2
abundance: NA
j_gene: TRBJ2-3
CDR3aa: CASSSLGLAGDPYF
CDR3nt: TGTGCCAGCAGTTCCCTGGGACTAGCGGGAGATCCCTATTTT

v_gene: TRBV29-1
d_gene: NA
abundance: many
j_gene: TRBJ1-1
CDR3aa: CSVVPGNTEAFF
CDR3nt: TGCAGCGTTGTGCCCGGGAACACTGAAGCTTTCTTT

v_gene: TRBV9
d_gene: TRBD1
abundance: NA
j_gene: TRBJ1-2
CDR3aa: CASSDPGTGDNYGYTF
CDR3nt: TGTGCCAGCAGCGATCCCGGGACAGGGGATAACTATGGCTACACCTTC

v_gene: TRBV7-6
d_gene: NA
abundance: NA
j_gene: TRBJ2-7
CDR3aa: CASTRGLLSYEQYF
CDR3nt: TGTGCCAGCACGCGGGGTCTGCTCTCCTACGAGCAGTACTTC

v_gene: TRBV27
d_gene: NA
abundance: NA
j_gene: TRBJ2-7
CDR3aa: CASSSRQVAYEQYF
CDR3nt: TGTGCCAGCAGTTCCAGACAGGTCGCCTACGAGCAGTACTTC

v_gene: TRBV28
d_gene: NA
abundance: NA
j_gene: TRBJ1-1
CDR3aa: CASSLTGSGPRNTEAFF
CDR3nt: TGTGCCAGCAGTTTAACGGGGTCTGGTCCCCGGAACACTGAAGCTTTCTTT

v_gene: TRBV7-9
d_gene: NA
abundance: NA
j_gene: TRBJ2-1
CDR3aa: CASTPWGLDGRNEQFF
CDR3nt: TGTGCCAGCACCCCATGGGGGCTCGACGGTAGGAATGAGCAGTTCTTC

v_gene: TRBV2
d_gene: TRBD1
abundance: NA
j_gene: TRBJ2-2
CDR3aa: CASRLQGSGGELFF
CDR3nt: TGTGCCAGCAGGTTACAGGGGAGTGGCGGGGAGCTGTTTTTT

v_gene: TRBV7-6
d_gene: TRBD2
abundance: NA
j_gene: TRBJ2-7
CDR3aa: CASSVTSGIPTYSYEQYF
CDR3nt: TGTGCCAGCAGCGTGACTAGCGGGATTCCCACTTATTCCTACGAGCAGTACTTC

v_gene: TRBV10-3
d_gene: NA
abundance: NA
j_gene: TRBJ2-7
CDR3aa: CATVRHQNSYEQYF
CDR3nt: TGTGCCACCGTTCGCCACCAAAACTCCTACGAGCAGTACTTC

v_gene: TRBV5-8
d_gene: NA
abundance: NA
j_gene: TRBJ2-1
CDR3aa: CASSHVGHLREASYNEQFF
CDR3nt: TGTGCCAGCAGCCACGTGGGACATCTTCGGGAGGCGTCCTACAATGAGCAGTTCTTC

v_gene: TRBV6-6
d_gene: NA
abundance: NA
j_gene: TRBJ1-5
CDR3aa: CASKPDSGGNQPQHF
CDR3nt: TGTGCCAGCAAGCCCGACAGCGGGGGCAATCAGCCCCAGCATTTT

v_gene: TRBV28
d_gene: NA
abundance: few
j_gene: TRBJ2-1
CDR3aa: CASSVDANNEQFF
CDR3nt: TGTGCCAGCAGTGTCGACGCGAACAATGAGCAGTTCTTC

v_gene: TRBV25-1
d_gene: TRBD1
abundance: NA
j_gene: TRBJ2-6
CDR3aa: CASSGPGQGRSGANVLTF
CDR3nt: TGTGCCAGCAGTGGACCGGGACAGGGACGCTCTGGGGCCAACGTCCTGACTTTC

v_gene: TRBV18
d_gene: TRBD1
abundance: few
j_gene: TRBJ1-1
CDR3aa: CASSLNRGHTEAFF
CDR3nt: TGTGCCAGCTCACTAAACAGGGGCCACACTGAAGCTTTCTTT

v_gene: TRBV10-1
d_gene: NA
abundance: NA
j_gene: TRBJ1-5
CDR3aa: CASSESTQPQHF
CDR3nt: TGCGCCAGCAGTGAGTCGACTCAGCCCCAGCATTTT